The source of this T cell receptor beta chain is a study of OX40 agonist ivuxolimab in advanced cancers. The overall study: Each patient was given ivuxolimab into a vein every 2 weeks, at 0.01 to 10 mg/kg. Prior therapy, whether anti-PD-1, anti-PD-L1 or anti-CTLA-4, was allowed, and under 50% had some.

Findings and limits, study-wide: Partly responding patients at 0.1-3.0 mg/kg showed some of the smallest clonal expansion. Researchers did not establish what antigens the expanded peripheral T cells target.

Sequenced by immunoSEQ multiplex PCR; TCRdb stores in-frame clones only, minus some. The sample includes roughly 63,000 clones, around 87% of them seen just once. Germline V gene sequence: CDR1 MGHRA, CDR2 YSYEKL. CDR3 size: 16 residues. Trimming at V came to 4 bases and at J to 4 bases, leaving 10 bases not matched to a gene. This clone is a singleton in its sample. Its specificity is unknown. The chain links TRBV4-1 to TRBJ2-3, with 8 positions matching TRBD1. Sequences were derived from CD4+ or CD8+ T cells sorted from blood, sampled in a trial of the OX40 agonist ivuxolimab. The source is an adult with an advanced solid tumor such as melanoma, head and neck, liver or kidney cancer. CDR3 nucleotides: TGCGCCAGCAGCCTTTTCAGGGGGCCAAATGCAGATACGCAGTATTTT. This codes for CASSLFRGPNADTQYF.